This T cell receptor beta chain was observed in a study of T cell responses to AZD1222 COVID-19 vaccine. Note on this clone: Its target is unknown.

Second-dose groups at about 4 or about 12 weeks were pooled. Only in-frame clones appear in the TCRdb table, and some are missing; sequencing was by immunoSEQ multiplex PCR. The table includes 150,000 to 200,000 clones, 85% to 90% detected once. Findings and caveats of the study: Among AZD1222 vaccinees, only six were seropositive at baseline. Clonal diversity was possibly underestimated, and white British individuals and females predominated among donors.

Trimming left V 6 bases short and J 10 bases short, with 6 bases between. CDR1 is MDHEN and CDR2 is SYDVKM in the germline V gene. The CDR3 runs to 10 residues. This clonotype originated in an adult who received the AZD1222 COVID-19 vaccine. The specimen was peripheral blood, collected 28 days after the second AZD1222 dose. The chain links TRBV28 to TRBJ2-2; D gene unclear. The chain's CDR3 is CASSHVELFF. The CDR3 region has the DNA TGTGCCAGCAGCCACGTGGAGCTGTTTTTT.